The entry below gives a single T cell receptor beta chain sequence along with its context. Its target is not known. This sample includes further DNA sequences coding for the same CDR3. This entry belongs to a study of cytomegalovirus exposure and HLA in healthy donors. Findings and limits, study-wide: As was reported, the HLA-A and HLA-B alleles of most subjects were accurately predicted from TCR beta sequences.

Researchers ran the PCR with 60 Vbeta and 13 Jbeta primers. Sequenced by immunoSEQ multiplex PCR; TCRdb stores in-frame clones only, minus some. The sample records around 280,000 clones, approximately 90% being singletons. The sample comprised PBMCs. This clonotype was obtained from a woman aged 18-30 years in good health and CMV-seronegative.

For the CDR3, the DNA is TGTGCCAGCAGCTTAGAGGTGAGGGGCACAGATACGCAGTATTTT. Its translation: CASSLEVRGTDTQYF. This rearrangement joins TRBV7-8 to TRBJ2-3; possible D gene TRBD2, 5 bases. V was shortened by 1 base and J by 1 base, with 9 bases between the two germline ends. The germline CDR1 and CDR2 sequences are SGHVS and FQNEAQ. This CDR3 region has 15 residues.